These 28 T cell receptor beta chains share one sample of origin, sequenced in a study of blood T cell repertoires in COVID-19. Sequencing was performed with immunoSEQ multiplex PCR; in TCRdb, only in-frame clones are kept and a portion is missing. The sample carries some 100,000 clones, roughly 85% recorded once. Sequencing input: peripheral blood. These receptors were obtained from an older woman with active or convalescent COVID-19.

The rearrangement joins TRBV9 to TRBJ2-1, with a possible D match to TRBD2 (6 bases). CDR1 is SGDLS and CDR2 is YYNGEE in the germline V gene. V shed 4 bases and J shed 7 bases, with 15 bases lying between them. The CDR3 has 14 amino acids. Here the CDR3 reads CASSNRDSLNEQFF. CDR3 DNA sequence: TGTGCCAGCAGCAACCGGGACTCGCTGAATGAGCAGTTCTTC.

The chain is built from TRBV4-3 and TRBJ1-6, with TRBD1 as a possible D gene (5 bases). V was clipped by 1 base and J by 7 bases, with 11 bases between them. This CDR3 has 15 residues. Germline CDR1 LGHNA, CDR2 YSLEER. CDR3 region: CASSQVAGLNSPLHF. The CDR3 coding sequence is TGCGCCAGCAGCCAAGTCGCGGGACTCAATTCACCCCTCCACTTT.

This clone was counted between two and nine times. The CDR3 DNA is TGTGCCAGCAGCCTATCCTCAGGGTTTGGCTACACCTTC. Protein product: CASSLSSGFGYTF. The rearrangement links TRBV3-1 (or the pseudogene TRBV3-2) to TRBJ1-2; weak D call: TRBD1 (5 bases). V dropped 4 bases and J dropped 7 bases, with 13 bases sitting between them. This CDR3 is built from 13 residues. Germline CDR1 LGHDT, CDR2 YNNKEL (reference sequence).

This chain connects TRBV4-1 to TRBJ1-2; unclear D gene. The V end was cut by 0 bases, the J end by 7 bases, with 18 bases between. The germline CDR1 and CDR2 sequences are MGHRA and YSYEKL. This CDR3 is 16 amino acids long. The CDR3 spells CASSQDWEGSVRGYTF. The CDR3 DNA reads TGCGCCAGCAGCCAAGATTGGGAGGGTTCAGTACGTGGCTACACCTTC.

The table lists this clone with a count of one. CDR3 sequence (DNA): TGTGCCAGCAGCTTAGGCCGGACTAGCGGCACAGATACGCAGTATTTT. As protein: CASSLGRTSGTDTQYF. The rearrangement joins TRBV7-9 to TRBJ2-3; 9 bases match TRBD2. The germline CDR1 and CDR2 sequences are SEHNR and FQNEAQ (reference sequence). Trimming cost V 1 base and J 1 base; bases outside gene matches: 3. This CDR3 has 16 residues. Complete variable domain (other parts from reference TRBV7-9 and TRBJ2-3): DTGVSQNPRHKITKRGQNVTFRCDPISEHNRLYWYRQTLGQGPEFLTYFQNEAQLEKSRLLSDRFSAERPKGSFSTLEIQRTEQGDSAMYLCASSLGRTSGTDTQYFGPGTRLTVL.

The chain links TRBV5-4 to TRBJ2-2, with 7 bases aligning to TRBD2. V dropped 4 bases and J dropped 1; count of bases not matched to a gene: 10. CDR1 SGHNT and CDR2 YYREEE come from the germline V gene (reference sequence). The CDR3 extends over 17 amino acids. The CDR3 sequence: CASSLYGLDGNTGELFF. DNA for the CDR3: TGTGCCAGCAGCCTCTATGGACTAGACGGGAACACCGGGGAGCTGTTTTTT.

A few counts support this clone. The chain is built from TRBV5-1 and TRBJ1-1, with TRBD1 matching 9 bases. J gave up 3 bases and V 7 bases, and 4 bases lay outside the gene matches. Germline V lookup: CDR1 SGHRS, CDR2 YFSETQ. The CDR3 is made up of 13 amino acids. The chain's CDR3 is CASGQGYYTEAFF. The CDR3 bases are TGCGCCAGCGGACAGGGGTATTACACTGAAGCTTTCTTT.

The chain uses TRBV7-9 and TRBJ1-6; D perhaps matches TRBD1 (5 bases). The CDR3 extends over 14 amino acids. Trimming removed 3 bases from V and 5 bases from J, with 8 bases in between. In germline, CDR1 is SEHNR, CDR2 FQNEAQ (reference sequence). The CDR3 DNA is TGTGCCAGCAGCTTCGGGGGACATAATTCACCCCTCCACTTT. Translation: CASSFGGHNSPLHF.

This clone appeared a few times. This rearrangement joins TRBV6-2 or TRBV6-3 to TRBJ2-1; 9 nucleotides agree with TRBD2. The CDR3 runs 15 residues. The J segment lost 5 bases and the V segment lost 4 bases, leaving 6 bases of the junction unmatched. Per the germline V gene, CDR1 is MNHEY and CDR2 is SVGEGT. CDR3 residues: CASSSLAGTDNEQFF. The CDR3 DNA follows: TGTGCCAGCAGTTCTCTAGCGGGAACTGACAATGAGCAGTTCTTC.

The chain joins TRBV7-2 to TRBJ2-3, with a tentative D call TRBD2 (6 bases). Trimming took 1 base from V and 3 from J, leaving 8 bases between them. Germline CDR1 reads SGHTA; CDR2 reads FQGNSA. This CDR3 contains 14 residues. The CDR3 DNA reads TGTGCCAGCAGCTTAGGGGCGGGAACAGATACGCAGTATTTT. It encodes CASSLGAGTDTQYF.

The chain carries TRBV4-3 and TRBJ1-1, with 10 positions matching TRBD1. Trimming cost V 4 bases and J 4 bases; bases outside gene matches: 3. Per the germline V gene, CDR1 is LGHNA and CDR2 is YSLEER. The CDR3 is made up of 14 amino acids. CDR3 residues: CASSRGQGTTEAFF. DNA of the CDR3: TGCGCCAGCAGCCGGGGACAGGGGACCACTGAAGCTTTCTTT.

The chain employs TRBV7-2 and TRBJ2-5; 9 bases are shared with TRBD1. The CDR3 is made up of 19 amino acids. V dropped 4 bases and J dropped 3; count of bases not matched to a gene: 18. The germline gives CDR1 SGHTA, CDR2 FQGNSA. CDR3 in amino acids: CASSSSQGALLSLKETQYF. In DNA form, the CDR3 reads TGTGCCAGCAGCTCCTCACAGGGGGCACTCCTTTCCCTAAAAGAGACCCAGTACTTC. The full variable domain, in which reference TRBV7-2 and TRBJ2-5 provide the parts outside the CDR3, is GAGVSQSPSNKVTEKGKDVELRCDPISGHTALYWYRQSLGQGLEFLIYFQGNSAPDKSGLPSDRFSAERTGGSVSTLTIQRTQQEDSAVYLCASSSSQGALLSLKETQYFGPGTRLLVL.

A single count supports this clone. V is TRBV6-6 and J is TRBJ2-1; no clear D. This CDR3 has 16 amino acids. V was clipped by 2 bases and J by 0 bases, with 11 bases between them. CDR1 is MNHNY, CDR2 SVGAGI, per germline (reference sequence). The chain's CDR3 is CASSYADISSYNEQFF. CDR3 nucleotides: TGTGCCAGCAGTTACGCCGACATCAGCTCCTACAATGAGCAGTTCTTC.

The V and J genes are TRBV7-6 and TRBJ2-1; maybe TRBD2 (6 bases). The CDR3 extends over 17 amino acids. Germline V gene sequence: CDR1 SGHVS, CDR2 FNYEAQ. V shed 4 bases and J shed 0 bases, with 16 bases lying between them. The CDR3 loop is CASSSLGGVSSYNEQFF. The CDR3, as DNA: TGTGCCAGCAGCTCGCTCGGAGGGGTTAGCTCCTACAATGAGCAGTTCTTC.

The CDR3 loop is CASSRTATIDANYGYTF. As DNA, the CDR3 is TGCGCCAGCAGCAGGACAGCTACCATCGACGCTAACTATGGCTACACCTTC. The chain joins TRBV5-1 to TRBJ1-2; tentative D call: TRBD1 (6 bases). Germline V gene data show CDR1 as SGHRS and CDR2 as YFSETQ. The CDR3 length is 17 residues. Deletions cut 4 bases from V and 0 bases from J, with 19 bases between.

This chain uses TRBV20-1 with TRBJ2-1; D is undetermined. The CDR3 is 14 residues long. Between the trimmed V and J ends, which lost 3 bases and 0 bases, there was a span of 9 bases. Germline V gene sequence: CDR1 DFQATT, CDR2 SNEGSKA (reference sequence). CDR3 DNA: TGCAGTGCTAGTCGCCGGTTCTCCTACAATGAGCAGTTCTTC. Translating gives CSASRRFSYNEQFF.

The chain uses TRBV5-6 and TRBJ1-1; a possible D gene is TRBD1 (6 bases). The CDR3 is 15 amino acids. Trimming removed 0 bases at V and 3 bases at J, with 12 bases between. The germline V gene encodes CDR1 SGHDT and CDR2 YYEEEE. CDR3 amino acids: CASSLALAGDTEAFF. In DNA, the CDR3 is TGTGCCAGCAGCTTGGCCCTTGCAGGGGACACTGAAGCTTTCTTT. Full variable domain (remainder filled in from reference TRBV5-6 and TRBJ1-1): DAGVTQSPTHLIKTRGQQVTLRCSPKSGHDTVSWYQQALGQGPQFIFQYYEEEERQRGNFPDRFSGHQFPNYSSELNVNALLLGDSALYLCASSLALAGDTEAFFGQGTRLTVV.

This chain links TRBV7-9 with TRBJ1-1; no reliable D call. Trimming pared 4 bases from V and 3 bases from J, leaving 12 bases between. Germline CDR1 reads SEHNR; CDR2 reads FQNEAQ (reference sequence). There are 14 residues in the CDR3. The CDR3 here is CASSSKGRDTEAFF. CDR3 in DNA: TGTGCCAGCAGCTCAAAAGGCCGGGACACTGAAGCTTTCTTT. The full variable domain, in which reference TRBV7-9 and TRBJ1-1 provide the parts outside the CDR3, is DTGVSQNPRHKITKRGQNVTFRCDPISEHNRLYWYRQTLGQGPEFLTYFQNEAQLEKSRLLSDRFSAERPKGSFSTLEIQRTEQGDSAMYLCASSSKGRDTEAFFGQGTRLTVV.

The chain is built from TRBV7-2 and TRBJ1-1, with 9 bases aligning to TRBD1. The CDR3 has 14 residues. In germline, CDR1 is SGHTA, CDR2 FQGNSA. With V trimmed by 5 bases and J by 10 bases, 11 bases remained unmatched. The DNA for the CDR3 is TGTGCCAGCAGCGGCTTCCGGGACAGGGAAGGAGCTTTCTTT. This encodes CASSGFRDREGAFF.

The chain employs TRBV7-2 and TRBJ1-2; 7 bases agree with TRBD1. V trimming: 4 bases; J trimming: 5 bases; junction bases outside the gene matches: 10. CDR3 length: 15 residues. CDR1 SGHTA and CDR2 FQGNSA come from the germline V gene. The CDR3 DNA reads TGTGCCAGCAGCTCCAGACAGGGAAGTGTTTATGGCTACACCTTC. This sequence encodes CASSSRQGSVYGYTF.

The chain joins TRBV16 to TRBJ1-2; possibly TRBD1 for D (5 bases). V was shortened by 2 bases and J by 7 bases, with 17 bases between the two germline ends. The CDR3 sequence is 15 residues long. Per the germline V gene, CDR1 is KGHSY and CDR2 is FQNENV. The CDR3 loop reads CASSQNSPTQGGYTF. The CDR3 DNA reads TGTGCCAGCAGCCAAAATAGTCCGACTCAGGGTGGCTACACCTTC.

This chain uses TRBV5-1 with TRBJ2-7; D unresolved. Trimming removed 0 bases at V and 3 bases at J, with 10 bases between. CDR1 SGHRS and CDR2 YFSETQ come from the germline V gene. This CDR3 is built from 14 residues. In nucleotides, the CDR3 is TGCGCCAGCAGCTTGGCCGGGTCGGGCTACGAGCAGTACTTC. Amino acid sequence: CASSLAGSGYEQYF.

V and J are TRBV19 and TRBJ1-5; D is perhaps TRBD1 (6 bases). The CDR3 length is 14 residues. CDR1 and CDR2 (germline): LNHDA, SQIVND (reference sequence). V was trimmed by 7 bases and J by 2 bases, leaving 12 bases between them. CDR3 in DNA: TGTGCCAGTAAACAGGGCTTGGGCAATCAGCCCCAGCATTTT. Its translation: CASKQGLGNQPQHF.

In DNA form, the CDR3 reads TGTGCCAGCAGTTTAGACAGGGGGCGCGAGCAGTACTTC. It is translated as CASSLDRGREQYF. The J gene is TRBJ2-7, the V gene TRBV28, with 10 positions matching TRBD1. Per the germline V gene, CDR1 is MDHEN and CDR2 is SYDVKM. V trimming: 2 bases; J trimming: 6 bases; junction bases outside the gene matches: 1. This CDR3 spans 13 amino acids.

This clone was picked up one time. The chain is built from TRBV10-2 and TRBJ1-2; 10 nucleotides line up with TRBD1. With V trimmed by 3 bases and J by 3 bases, 10 bases remained unmatched. Germline CDR1 and CDR2: WSHSY and SAAADI. The CDR3 totals 17 residues. CDR3 residues: CASSEQGQGPSHYGYTF. CDR3 DNA sequence: TGCGCCAGCAGTGAACAGGGACAGGGGCCATCACACTATGGCTACACCTTC.

The J gene is TRBJ2-7, the V gene TRBV7-2; a weak D match, TRBD2 (6 bases). There are 15 residues in the CDR3. The germline V gene encodes CDR1 SGHTA and CDR2 FQGNSA. The V end lost 5 bases, the J end lost 4 bases, and 18 bases lay between the germline ends. The CDR3 DNA reads as TGTGCCAGCAGCAAGGGTTCTAGCGACCAATACGAGCAGTACTTC. This translates into CASSKGSSDQYEQYF. The complete variable domain, with remaining parts taken from reference TRBV7-2 and TRBJ2-7, reads GAGVSQSPSNKVTEKGKDVELRCDPISGHTALYWYRQSLGQGLEFLIYFQGNSAPDKSGLPSDRFSAERTGGSVSTLTIQRTQQEDSAVYLCASSKGSSDQYEQYFGPGTRLTVT.

V and J are TRBV14 and TRBJ1-6, with TRBD1 matching over 11 bases. The CDR3 is made up of 16 amino acids. Trimming removed 6 bases from V and 6 bases from J; junction bases left unmatched: 7. Germline lookup yields CDR1 SGHDN and CDR2 FVKESK. CDR3 coding DNA: TGTGCCAGCAGTCCCAGGACAGGGGGCAGTAATTCACCCCTCCACTTT. Translated: CASSPRTGGSNSPLHF. Full variable domain (outside the CDR3, taken from reference TRBV14 and TRBJ1-6): EAGVTQFPSHSVIEKGQTVTLRCDPISGHDNLYWYRRVMGKEIKFLLHFVKESKQDESGMPNNRFLAERTGGTYSTLKVQPAELEDSGVYFCASSPRTGGSNSPLHFGNGTRLTVT.

The chain is built from TRBV3-1 (or the pseudogene TRBV3-2) and TRBJ2-2; possibly TRBD2 for D (5 bases). Trimming took off 1 base at V and 1 base at J, with 10 bases between the two ends. CDR3 length: 16 residues. The germline gives CDR1 LGHDT, CDR2 YNNKEL (reference sequence). For the CDR3, the DNA is TGTGCCAGCAGCCAAGGATCCAGCGGGAACACCGGGGAGCTGTTTTTT. Translated: CASSQGSSGNTGELFF.